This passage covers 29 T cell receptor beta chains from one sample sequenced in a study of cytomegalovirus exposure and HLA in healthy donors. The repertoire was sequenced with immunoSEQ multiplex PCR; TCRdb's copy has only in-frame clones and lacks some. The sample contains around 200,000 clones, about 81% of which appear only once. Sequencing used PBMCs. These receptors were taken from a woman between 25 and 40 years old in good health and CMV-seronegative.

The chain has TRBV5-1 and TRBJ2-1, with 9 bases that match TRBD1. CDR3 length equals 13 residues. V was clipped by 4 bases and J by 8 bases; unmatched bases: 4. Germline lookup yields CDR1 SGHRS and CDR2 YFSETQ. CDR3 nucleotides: TGCGCCAGCAGCAAGGACAGGGGTCATGAGCAGTTCTTC. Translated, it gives CASSKDRGHEQFF.

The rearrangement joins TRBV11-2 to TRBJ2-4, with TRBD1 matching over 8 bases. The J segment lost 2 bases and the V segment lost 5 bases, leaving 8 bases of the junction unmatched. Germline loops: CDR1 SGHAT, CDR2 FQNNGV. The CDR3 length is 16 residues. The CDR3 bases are TGTGCCAGCAGCCCCTACAGGGGGTTGACCAAAAACATTCAGTACTTC. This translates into CASSPYRGLTKNIQYF. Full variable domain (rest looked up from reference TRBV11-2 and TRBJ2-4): EAGVAQSPRYKIIEKRQSVAFWCNPISGHATLYWYQQILGQGPKLLIQFQNNGVVDDSQLPKDRFSAERLKGVDSTLKIQPAKLEDSAVYLCASSPYRGLTKNIQYFGAGTRLSVL.

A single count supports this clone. CDR3 loop: CACNQHRSSTDTQYF. DNA of the CDR3: TGTGCCTGTAACCAGCACAGATCTAGCACAGATACGCAGTATTTT. The chain couples TRBV19 to TRBJ2-3; D is unresolved. This CDR3 region has 15 residues. Trimming took 11 bases from V and 0 from J, leaving 18 bases between them. CDR1 is LNHDA and CDR2 is SQIVND in the germline V gene (reference sequence).

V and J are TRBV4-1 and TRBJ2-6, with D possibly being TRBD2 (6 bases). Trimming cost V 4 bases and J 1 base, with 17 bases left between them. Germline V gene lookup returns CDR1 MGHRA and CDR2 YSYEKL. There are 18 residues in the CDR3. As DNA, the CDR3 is TGCGCCAGCAGCCGGTTGATTGGGGGGTCTTCTGGGGCCAACGTCCTGACTTTC. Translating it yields CASSRLIGGSSGANVLTF.

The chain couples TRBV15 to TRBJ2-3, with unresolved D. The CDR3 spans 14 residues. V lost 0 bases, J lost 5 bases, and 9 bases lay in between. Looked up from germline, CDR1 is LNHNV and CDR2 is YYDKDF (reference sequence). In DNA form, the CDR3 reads TGTGCCACCAGCAGAGAAGGAGAGGTAGATACGCAGTATTTT. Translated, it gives CATSREGEVDTQYF.

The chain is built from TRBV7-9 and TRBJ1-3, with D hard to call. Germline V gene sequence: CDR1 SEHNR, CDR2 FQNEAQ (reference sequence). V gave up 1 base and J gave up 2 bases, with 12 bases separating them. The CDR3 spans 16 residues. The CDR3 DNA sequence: TGTGCCAGCAGCTTAGAGGCGGAACCCCCTGGAAACACCATATATTTT. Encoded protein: CASSLEAEPPGNTIYF.

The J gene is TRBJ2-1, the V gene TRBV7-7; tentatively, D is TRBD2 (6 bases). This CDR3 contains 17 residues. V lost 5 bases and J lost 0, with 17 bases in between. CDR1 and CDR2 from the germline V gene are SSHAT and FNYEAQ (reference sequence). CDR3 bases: TGTGCCAGCAGCCCCACCATGGGACTTAGCTCCTACAATGAGCAGTTCTTC. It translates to CASSPTMGLSSYNEQFF.

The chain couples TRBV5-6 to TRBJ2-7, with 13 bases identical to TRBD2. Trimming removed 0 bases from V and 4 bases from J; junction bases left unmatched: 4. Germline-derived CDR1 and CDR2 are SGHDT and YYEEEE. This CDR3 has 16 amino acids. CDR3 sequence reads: CASSLGGLAGKYEQYF. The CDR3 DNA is TGTGCCAGCAGCTTGGGGGGACTAGCGGGAAAGTACGAGCAGTACTTC. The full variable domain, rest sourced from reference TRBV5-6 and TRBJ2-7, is DAGVTQSPTHLIKTRGQQVTLRCSPKSGHDTVSWYQQALGQGPQFIFQYYEEEERQRGNFPDRFSGHQFPNYSSELNVNALLLGDSALYLCASSLGGLAGKYEQYFGPGTRLTVT.

CDR3 bases: TGTGCCAGCAGTGATGCCCAAGGGGAGGCCGGGGAGCTGTTTTTT. Amino acids: CASSDAQGEAGELFF. The V and J genes are TRBV6-1 and TRBJ2-2, with D perhaps TRBD2 (6 bases). V lost 3 bases and J 6 bases, leaving 14 bases between the germline ends. From germline, CDR1 is MNHNS and CDR2 SASEGT. The CDR3 runs 15 residues.

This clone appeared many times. The CDR3 sequence: CASSLLEGEAFF. The CDR3 DNA reads as TGTGCCAGCAGCTTGTTGGAGGGAGAAGCTTTCTTT. The gene calls are TRBV5-6 and TRBJ1-1; D not certain. Trimming took 1 base from V and 8 from J, leaving 9 bases between them. Germline CDR1 is SGHDT and CDR2 is YYEEEE. The CDR3 is 12 residues long. The full variable domain, its missing parts supplied by reference TRBV5-6 and TRBJ1-1, is DAGVTQSPTHLIKTRGQQVTLRCSPKSGHDTVSWYQQALGQGPQFIFQYYEEEERQRGNFPDRFSGHQFPNYSSELNVNALLLGDSALYLCASSLLEGEAFFGQGTRLTVV.

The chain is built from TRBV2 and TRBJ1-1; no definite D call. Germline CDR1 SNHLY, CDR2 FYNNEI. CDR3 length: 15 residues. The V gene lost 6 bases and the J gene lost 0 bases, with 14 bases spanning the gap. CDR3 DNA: TGTGCCAGCAGAGTTAGCAGCCTACTGAACACTGAAGCTTTCTTT. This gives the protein CASRVSSLLNTEAFF.

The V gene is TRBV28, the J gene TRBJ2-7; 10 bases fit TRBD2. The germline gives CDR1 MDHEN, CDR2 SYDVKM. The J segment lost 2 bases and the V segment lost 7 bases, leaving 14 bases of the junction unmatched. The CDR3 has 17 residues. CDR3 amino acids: CASTPDPGLAGAYEQYF. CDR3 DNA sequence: TGTGCCAGCACCCCTGATCCGGGGCTAGCGGGGGCCTACGAGCAGTACTTC.

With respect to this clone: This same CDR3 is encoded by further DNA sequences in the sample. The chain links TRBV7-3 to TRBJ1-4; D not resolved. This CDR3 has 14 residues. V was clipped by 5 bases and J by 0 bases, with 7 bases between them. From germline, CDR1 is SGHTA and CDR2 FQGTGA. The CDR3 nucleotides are TGTGCCAGCAGCCCCGGAGCAACTAATGAAAAACTGTTTTTT. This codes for CASSPGATNEKLFF.

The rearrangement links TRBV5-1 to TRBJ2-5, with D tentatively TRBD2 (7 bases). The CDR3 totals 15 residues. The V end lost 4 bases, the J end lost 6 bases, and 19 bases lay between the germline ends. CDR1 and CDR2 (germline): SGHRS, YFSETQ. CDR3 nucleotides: TGCGCCAGCAGCCCGGGGGGCACCCGCGACCAGACCCAGTACTTC. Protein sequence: CASSPGGTRDQTQYF.

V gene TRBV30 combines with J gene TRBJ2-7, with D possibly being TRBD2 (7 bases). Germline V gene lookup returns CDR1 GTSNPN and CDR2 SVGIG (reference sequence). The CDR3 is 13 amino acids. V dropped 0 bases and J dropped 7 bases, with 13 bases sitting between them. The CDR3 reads CAWSVQGGREQYF. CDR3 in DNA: TGTGCCTGGAGTGTACAGGGAGGGCGGGAGCAGTACTTC.

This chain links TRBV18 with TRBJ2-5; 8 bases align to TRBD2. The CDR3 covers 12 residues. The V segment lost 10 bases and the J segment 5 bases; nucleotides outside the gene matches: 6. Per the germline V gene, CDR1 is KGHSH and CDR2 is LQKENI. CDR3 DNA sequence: TGTGCCACTAAAGCGGGAGACGAGACCCAGTACTTC. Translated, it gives CATKAGDETQYF. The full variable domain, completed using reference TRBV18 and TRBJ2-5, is NAGVMQNPRHLVRRRGQEARLRCSPMKGHSHVYWYRQLPEEGLKFMVYLQKENIIDESGMPKERFSAEFPKEGPSILRIQQVVRGDSAAYFCATKAGDETQYFGPGTRLLVL.

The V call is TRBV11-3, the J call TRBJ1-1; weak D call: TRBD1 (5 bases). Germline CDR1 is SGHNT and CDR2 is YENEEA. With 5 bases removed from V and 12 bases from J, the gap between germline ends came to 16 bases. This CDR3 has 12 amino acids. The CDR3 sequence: CASSSESRVPFF. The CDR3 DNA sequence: TGTGCCAGCAGCAGCGAATCCAGGGTACCTTTCTTT. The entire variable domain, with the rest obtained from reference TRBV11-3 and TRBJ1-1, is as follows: EAGVVQSPRYKIIEKKQPVAFWCNPISGHNTLYWYLQNLGQGPELLIRYENEEAVDDSQLPKDRFSAERLKGVDSTLKIQPAELGDSAVYLCASSSESRVPFFGQGTRLTVV.

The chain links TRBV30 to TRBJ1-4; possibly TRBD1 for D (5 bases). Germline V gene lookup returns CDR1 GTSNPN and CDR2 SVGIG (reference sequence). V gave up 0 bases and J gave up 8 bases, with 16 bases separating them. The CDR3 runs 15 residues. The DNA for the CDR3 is TGTGCCTGGAGTGTACAAGGGGCGCGAAGGGAAAAACTGTTTTTT. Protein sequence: CAWSVQGARREKLFF.

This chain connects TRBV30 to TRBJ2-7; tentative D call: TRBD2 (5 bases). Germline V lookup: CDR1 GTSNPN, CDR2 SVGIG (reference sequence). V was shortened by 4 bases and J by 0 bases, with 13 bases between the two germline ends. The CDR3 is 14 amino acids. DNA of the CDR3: TGTGCCTGGACCCGCGGACTTCACTCCTACGAGCAGTACTTC. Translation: CAWTRGLHSYEQYF.

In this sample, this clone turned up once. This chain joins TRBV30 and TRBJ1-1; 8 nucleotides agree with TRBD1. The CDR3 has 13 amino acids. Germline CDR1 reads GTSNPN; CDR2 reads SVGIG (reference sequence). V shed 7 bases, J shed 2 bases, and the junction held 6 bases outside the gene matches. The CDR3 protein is CASYDRGNTEAFF. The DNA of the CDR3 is TGTGCCTCGTACGACAGGGGTAACACTGAAGCTTTCTTT.

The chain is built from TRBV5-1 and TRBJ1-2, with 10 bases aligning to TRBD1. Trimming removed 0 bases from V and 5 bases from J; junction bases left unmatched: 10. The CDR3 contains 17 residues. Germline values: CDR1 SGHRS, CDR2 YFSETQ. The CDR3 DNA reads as TGCGCCAGCAGCTTGGCCGGGACAGGGGACTTTCCTTATGGCTACACCTTC. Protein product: CASSLAGTGDFPYGYTF.

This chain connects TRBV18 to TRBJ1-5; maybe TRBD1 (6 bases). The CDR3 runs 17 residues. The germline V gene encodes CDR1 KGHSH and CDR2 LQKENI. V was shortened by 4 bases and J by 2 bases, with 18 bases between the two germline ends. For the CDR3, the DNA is TGTGCCAGCTCACGGGGGCAGGGCCCTAGTGGCAATCAGCCCCAGCATTTT. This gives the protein CASSRGQGPSGNQPQHF.

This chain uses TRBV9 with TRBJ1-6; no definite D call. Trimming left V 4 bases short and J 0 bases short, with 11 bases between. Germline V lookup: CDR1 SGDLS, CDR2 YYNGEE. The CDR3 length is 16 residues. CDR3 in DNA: TGTGCCAGCAGCCGCGACTGGAGCTCCTATAATTCACCCCTCCACTTT. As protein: CASSRDWSSYNSPLHF.

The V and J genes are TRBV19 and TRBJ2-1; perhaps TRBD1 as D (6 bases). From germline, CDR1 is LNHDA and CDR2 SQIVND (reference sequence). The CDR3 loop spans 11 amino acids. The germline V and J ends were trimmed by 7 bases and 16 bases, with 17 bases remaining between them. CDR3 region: CASTDDRRLFF. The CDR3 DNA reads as TGTGCCAGTACCGACGACAGGCGCTTATTCTTC.

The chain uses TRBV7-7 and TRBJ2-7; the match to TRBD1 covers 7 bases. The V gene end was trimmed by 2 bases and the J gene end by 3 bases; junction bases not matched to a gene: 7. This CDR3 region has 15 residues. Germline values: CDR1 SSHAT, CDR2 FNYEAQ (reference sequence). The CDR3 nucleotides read TGTGCCAGCAGCTTAAGTCCCGGGACAGACTACGAGCAGTACTTC. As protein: CASSLSPGTDYEQYF.

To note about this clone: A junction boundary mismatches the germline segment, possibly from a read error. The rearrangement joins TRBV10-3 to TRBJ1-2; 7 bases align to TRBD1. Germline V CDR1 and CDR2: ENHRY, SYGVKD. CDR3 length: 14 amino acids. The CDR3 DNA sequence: TGTGCCATCAGTGAGTTAACAGGGGTTTATGTTCTTCACTTC. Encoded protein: CAISELTGVYVLHF.

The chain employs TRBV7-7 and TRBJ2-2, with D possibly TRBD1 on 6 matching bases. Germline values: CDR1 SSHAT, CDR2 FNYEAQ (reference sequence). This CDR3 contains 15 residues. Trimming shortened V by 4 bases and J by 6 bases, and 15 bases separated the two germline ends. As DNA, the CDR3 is TGTGCCAGCAGCTCGACCTTATACAGGGCCGGGGAGCTGTTTTTT. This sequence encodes CASSSTLYRAGELFF. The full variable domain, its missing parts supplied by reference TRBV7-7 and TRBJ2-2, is GAGVSQSPRYKVTKRGQDVTLRCDPISSHATLYWYQQALGQGPEFLTYFNYEAQPDKSGLPSDRFSAERPEGSISTLTIQRTEQRDSAMYRCASSSTLYRAGELFFGEGSRLTVL.

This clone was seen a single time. CDR3 DNA: TGCGCCAGCAGCACCTTGACAGCCAGCACAGATACGCAGTATTTT. Protein: CASSTLTASTDTQYF. V gene TRBV5-1 combines with J gene TRBJ2-3, with TRBD1 as a possible D gene (5 bases). The CDR3 length is 15 residues. Germline lookup yields CDR1 SGHRS and CDR2 YFSETQ. With 4 bases removed from V and 0 bases from J, the gap between germline ends came to 12 bases.

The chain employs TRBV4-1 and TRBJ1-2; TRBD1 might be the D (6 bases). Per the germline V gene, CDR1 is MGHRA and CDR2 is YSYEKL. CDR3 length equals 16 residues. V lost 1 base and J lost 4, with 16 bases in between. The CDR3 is CASSQARGPGVYGYTF. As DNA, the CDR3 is TGCGCCAGCAGCCAAGCCAGGGGCCCAGGGGTCTATGGCTACACCTTC.